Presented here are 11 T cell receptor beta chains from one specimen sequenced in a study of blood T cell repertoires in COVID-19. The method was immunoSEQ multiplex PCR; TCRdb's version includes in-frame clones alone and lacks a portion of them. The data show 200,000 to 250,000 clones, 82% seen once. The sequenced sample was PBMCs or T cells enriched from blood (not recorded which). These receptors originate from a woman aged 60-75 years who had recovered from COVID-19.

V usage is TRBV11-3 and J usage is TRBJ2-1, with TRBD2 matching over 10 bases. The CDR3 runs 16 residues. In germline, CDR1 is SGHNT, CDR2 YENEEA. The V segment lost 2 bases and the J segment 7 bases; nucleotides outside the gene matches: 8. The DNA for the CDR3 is TGTGCCAGCAGCTTACTTGGGACTAGCGACTTGAATGAGCAGTTCTTC. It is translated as CASSLLGTSDLNEQFF.

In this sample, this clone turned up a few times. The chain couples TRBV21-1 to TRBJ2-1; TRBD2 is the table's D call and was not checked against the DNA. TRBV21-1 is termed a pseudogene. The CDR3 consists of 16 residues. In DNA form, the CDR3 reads TGTGCCAGCAGCAAAATGAGCGGCACTGCCTACAATGAGCAGTTCTTC. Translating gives CASSKMSGTAYNEQFF.

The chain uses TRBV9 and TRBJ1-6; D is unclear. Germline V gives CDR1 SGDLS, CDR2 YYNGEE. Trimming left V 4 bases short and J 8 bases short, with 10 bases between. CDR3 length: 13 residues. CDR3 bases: TGTGCCAGCAGCCTCACAGACGATTCACCCCTCCACTTT. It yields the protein CASSLTDDSPLHF. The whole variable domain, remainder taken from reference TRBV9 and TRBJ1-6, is DSGVTQTPKHLITATGQRVTLRCSPRSGDLSVYWYQQSLDQGLQFLIQYYNGEERAKGNILERFSAQQFPDLHSELNLSSLELGDSALYFCASSLTDDSPLHFGNGTRLTVT.

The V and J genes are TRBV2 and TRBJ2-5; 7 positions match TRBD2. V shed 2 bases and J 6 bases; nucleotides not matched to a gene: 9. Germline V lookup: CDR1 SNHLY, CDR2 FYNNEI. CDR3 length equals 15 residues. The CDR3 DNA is TGTGCCAGCAGTGAATTAACTAGCGATCTCAAGACCCAGTACTTC. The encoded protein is CASSELTSDLKTQYF.

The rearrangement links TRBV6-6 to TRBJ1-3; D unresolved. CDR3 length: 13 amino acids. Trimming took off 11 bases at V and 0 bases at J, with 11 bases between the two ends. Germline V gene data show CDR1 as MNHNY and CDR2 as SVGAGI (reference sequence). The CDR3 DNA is TGTGCCTCCTCGAGAGGCTCTGGAAACACCATATATTTT. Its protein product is CASSRGSGNTIYF.

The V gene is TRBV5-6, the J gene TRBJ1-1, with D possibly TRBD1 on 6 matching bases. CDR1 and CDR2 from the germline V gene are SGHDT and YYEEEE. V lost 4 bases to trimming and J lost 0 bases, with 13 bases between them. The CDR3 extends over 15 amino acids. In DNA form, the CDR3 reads TGTGCCAGCAGCACAATCGGACAGATGAACACTGAAGCTTTCTTT. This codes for CASSTIGQMNTEAFF.

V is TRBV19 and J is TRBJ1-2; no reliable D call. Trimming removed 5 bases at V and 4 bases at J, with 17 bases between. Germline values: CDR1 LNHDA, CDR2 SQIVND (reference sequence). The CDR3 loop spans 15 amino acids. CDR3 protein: CASSPHKEYGYGYTF. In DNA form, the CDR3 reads TGTGCCAGTAGTCCACATAAGGAGTATGGCTATGGCTACACCTTC.

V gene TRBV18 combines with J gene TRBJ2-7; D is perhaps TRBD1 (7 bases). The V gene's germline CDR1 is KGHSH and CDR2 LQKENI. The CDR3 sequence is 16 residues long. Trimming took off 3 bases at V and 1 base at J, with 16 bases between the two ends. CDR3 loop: CASSPPGGGFSYEQYF. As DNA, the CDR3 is TGTGCCAGCTCACCGCCCGGAGGGGGCTTTTCCTACGAGCAGTACTTC.

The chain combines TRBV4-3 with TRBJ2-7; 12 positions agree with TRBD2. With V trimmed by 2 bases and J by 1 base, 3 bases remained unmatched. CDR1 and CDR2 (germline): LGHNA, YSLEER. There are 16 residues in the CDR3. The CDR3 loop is CASSQYGTSGSYEQYF. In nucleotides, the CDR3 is TGCGCCAGCAGCCAATACGGGACTAGCGGGTCCTACGAGCAGTACTTC.

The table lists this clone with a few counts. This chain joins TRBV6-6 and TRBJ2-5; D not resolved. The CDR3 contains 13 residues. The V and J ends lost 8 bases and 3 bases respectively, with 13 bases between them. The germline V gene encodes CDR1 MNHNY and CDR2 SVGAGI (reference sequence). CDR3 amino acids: CASCNPGEETQYF. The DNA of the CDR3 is TGTGCCAGCTGCAACCCTGGAGAAGAGACCCAGTACTTC.

The CDR3 DNA reads as TGTGCCAGCAGCTTCGCGGCTAGCGGGCTCAAGGCAGATACGCAGTATTTT. Translated: CASSFAASGLKADTQYF. V gene TRBV5-4 combines with J gene TRBJ2-3; the match to TRBD2 covers 8 bases. Unmatched junction bases numbered 12, after V lost 2 bases and J lost 4 bases. Germline CDR1 SGHNT, CDR2 YYREEE (reference sequence). This CDR3 region has 17 residues.